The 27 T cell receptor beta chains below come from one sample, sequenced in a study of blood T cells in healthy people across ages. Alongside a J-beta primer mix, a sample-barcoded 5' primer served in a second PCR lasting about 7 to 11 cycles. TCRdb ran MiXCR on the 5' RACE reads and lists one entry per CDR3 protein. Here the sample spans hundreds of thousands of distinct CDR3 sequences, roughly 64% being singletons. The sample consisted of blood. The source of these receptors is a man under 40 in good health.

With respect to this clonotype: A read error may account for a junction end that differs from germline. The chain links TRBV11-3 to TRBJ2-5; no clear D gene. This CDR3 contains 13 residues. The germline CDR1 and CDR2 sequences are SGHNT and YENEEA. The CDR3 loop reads CTSSFSGAAVQYF. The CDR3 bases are TGTACCAGCAGCTTCTCCGGCGCCGCGGTCCAGTACTTC.

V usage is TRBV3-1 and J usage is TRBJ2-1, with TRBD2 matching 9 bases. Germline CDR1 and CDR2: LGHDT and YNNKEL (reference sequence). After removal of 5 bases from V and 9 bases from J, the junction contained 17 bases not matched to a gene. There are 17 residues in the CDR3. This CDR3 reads CASSASSGGLAVFEQFF. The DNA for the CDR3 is TGTGCCAGCAGCGCCTCAAGCGGGGGGCTAGCGGTTTTTGAGCAGTTCTTC.

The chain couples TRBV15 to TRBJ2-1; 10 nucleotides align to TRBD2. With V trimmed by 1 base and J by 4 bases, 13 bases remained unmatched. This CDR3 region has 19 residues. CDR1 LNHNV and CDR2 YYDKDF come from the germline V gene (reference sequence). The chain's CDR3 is CATSRAGTSVLSSYNEQFF. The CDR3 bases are TGTGCCACCAGCAGAGCCGGGACTAGCGTCCTTTCCTCGTACAATGAGCAGTTCTTC.

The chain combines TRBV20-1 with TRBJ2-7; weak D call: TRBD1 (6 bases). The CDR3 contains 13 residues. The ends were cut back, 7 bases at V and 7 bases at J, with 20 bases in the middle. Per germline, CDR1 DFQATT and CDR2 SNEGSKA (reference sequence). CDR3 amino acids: CSEGQNSYNEQYF. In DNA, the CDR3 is TGCAGTGAAGGACAGAACTCCTACAATGAGCAGTACTTC.

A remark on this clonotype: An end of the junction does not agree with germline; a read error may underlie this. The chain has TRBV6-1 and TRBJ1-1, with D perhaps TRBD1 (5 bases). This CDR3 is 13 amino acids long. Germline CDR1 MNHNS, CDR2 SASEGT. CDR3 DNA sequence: TGCGCGGGGAGAGGGGAGGGGAACACTGAAGCTTTCTTT. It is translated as CAGRGEGNTEAFF.

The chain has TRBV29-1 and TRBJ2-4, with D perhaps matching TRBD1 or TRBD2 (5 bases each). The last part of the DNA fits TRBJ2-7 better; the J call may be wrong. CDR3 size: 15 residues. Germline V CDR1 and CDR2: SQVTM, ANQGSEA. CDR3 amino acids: CSVERAGGGVDEQYF. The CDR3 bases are TGCAGCGTTGAGAGGGCAGGTGGGGGAGTTGACGAGCAGTACTTC.

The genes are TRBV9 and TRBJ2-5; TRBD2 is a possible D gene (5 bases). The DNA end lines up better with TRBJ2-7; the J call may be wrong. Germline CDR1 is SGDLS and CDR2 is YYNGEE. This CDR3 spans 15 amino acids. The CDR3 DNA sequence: TGTGCCAGCAGCTTCTCGCCGGCGGAGGCCTACGAGCAGTACTTC. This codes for CASSFSPAEAYEQYF.

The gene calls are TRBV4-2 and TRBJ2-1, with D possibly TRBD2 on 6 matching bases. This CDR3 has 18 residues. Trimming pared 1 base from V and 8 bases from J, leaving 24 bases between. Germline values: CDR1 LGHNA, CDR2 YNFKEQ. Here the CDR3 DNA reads TGTGCCAGCAGCCAAGTAGCGAAACTAGCCGATGATAGACATGAGCAGTTCTTC. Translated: CASSQVAKLADDRHEQFF.

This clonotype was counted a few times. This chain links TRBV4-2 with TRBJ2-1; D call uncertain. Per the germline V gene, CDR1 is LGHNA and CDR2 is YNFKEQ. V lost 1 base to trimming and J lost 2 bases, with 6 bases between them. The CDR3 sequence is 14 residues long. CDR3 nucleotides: TGTGCCAGCAGCCAAGGCTGGACCTACAATGAGCAGTTCTTC. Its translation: CASSQGWTYNEQFF.

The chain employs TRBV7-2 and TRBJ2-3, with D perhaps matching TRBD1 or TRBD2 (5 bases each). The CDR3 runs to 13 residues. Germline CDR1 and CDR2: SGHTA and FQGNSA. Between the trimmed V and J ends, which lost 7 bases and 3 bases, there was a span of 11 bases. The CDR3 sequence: CASKFEGTDTQYF. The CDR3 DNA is TGTGCCAGCAAGTTTGAGGGGACAGATACGCAGTATTTT.

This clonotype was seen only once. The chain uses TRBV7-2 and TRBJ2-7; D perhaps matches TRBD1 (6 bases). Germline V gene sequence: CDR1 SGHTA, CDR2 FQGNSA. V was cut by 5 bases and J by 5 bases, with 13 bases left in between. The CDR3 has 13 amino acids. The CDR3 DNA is TGTGCCAGCAGCCCAAACCGGGACAACGAGCAGTACTTC. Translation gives CASSPNRDNEQYF.

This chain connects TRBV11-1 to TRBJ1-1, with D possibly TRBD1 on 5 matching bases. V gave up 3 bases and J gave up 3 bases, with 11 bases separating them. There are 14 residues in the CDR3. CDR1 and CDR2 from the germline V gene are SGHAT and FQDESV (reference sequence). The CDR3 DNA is TGTGCCAGCAGCTTCCCCGACAGTTACACTGAAGCTTTCTTT. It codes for CASSFPDSYTEAFF.

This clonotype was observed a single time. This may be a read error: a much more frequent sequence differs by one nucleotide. The CDR3 here is CATSGSWSETQYF. The CDR3 DNA follows: TGTGCCACCAGTGGTTCATGGTCGGAGACGCAGTATTTT. The chain recombines TRBV24-1 with TRBJ2-3; unclear D gene. This CDR3 has 13 residues. Germline CDR1 and CDR2: KGHDR and SFDVKD. Deletions cut 5 bases from V and 9 bases from J, with 14 bases between.

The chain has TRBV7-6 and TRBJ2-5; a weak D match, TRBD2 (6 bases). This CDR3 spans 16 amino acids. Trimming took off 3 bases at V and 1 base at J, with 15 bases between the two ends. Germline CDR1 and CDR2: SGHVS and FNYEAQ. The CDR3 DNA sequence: TGTGCCAGCAGCTTCGGGGGAACGGTCTCCCAAGAGACCCAGTACTTC. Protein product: CASSFGGTVSQETQYF. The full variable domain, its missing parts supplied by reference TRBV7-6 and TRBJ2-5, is GAGVSQSPRYKVTKRGQDVALRCDPISGHVSLYWYRQALGQGPEFLTYFNYEAQQDKSGLPNDRFSAERPEGSISTLTIQRTEQRDSAMYRCASSFGGTVSQETQYFGPGTRLLVL.

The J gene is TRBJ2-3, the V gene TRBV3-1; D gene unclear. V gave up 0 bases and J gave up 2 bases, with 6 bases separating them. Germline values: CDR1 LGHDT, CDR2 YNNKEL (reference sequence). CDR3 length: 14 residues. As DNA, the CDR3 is TGTGCCAGCAGCCAAGAGCGGCCCACAGATACGCAGTATTTT. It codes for CASSQERPTDTQYF.

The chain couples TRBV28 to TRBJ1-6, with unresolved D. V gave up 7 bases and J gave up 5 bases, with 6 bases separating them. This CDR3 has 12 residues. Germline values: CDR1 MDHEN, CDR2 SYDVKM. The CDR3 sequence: CASTGHNSPLHF. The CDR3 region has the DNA TGTGCCAGCACTGGACATAATTCACCCCTCCACTTT.

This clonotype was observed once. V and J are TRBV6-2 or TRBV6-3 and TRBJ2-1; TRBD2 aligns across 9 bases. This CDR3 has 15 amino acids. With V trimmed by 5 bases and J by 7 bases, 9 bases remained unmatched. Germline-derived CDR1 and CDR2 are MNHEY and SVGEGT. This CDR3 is CASSPPLAGTNEQFF. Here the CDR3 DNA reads TGTGCCAGCAGTCCCCCCCTAGCGGGAACTAATGAGCAGTTCTTC.

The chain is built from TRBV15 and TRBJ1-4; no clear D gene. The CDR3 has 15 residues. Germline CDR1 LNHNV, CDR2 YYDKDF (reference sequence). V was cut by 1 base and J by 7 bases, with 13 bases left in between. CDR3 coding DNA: TGTGCCACCAGCAGAGCTGTCATCGGAGGTGAAAAACTGTTTTTT. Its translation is CATSRAVIGGEKLFF. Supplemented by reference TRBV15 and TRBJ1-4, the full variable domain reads DAMVIQNPRYQVTQFGKPVTLSCSQTLNHNVMYWYQQKSSQAPKLLFHYYDKDFNNEADTPDNFQSRRPNTSFCFLDIRSPGLGDTAMYLCATSRAVIGGEKLFFGSGTQLSVL.

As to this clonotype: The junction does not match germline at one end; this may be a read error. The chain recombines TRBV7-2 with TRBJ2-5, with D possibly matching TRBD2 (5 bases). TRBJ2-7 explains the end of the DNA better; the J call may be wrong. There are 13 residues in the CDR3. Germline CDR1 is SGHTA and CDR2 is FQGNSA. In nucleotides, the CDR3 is TGTGCCATCAGCTTAGAACGGAGGTACGAGCAGTACTTC. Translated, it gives CAISLERRYEQYF.

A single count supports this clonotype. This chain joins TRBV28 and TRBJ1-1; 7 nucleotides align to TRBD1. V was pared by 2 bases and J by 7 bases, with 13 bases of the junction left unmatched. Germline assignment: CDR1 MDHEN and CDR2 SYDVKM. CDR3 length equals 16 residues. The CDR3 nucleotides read TGTGCCAGCAGTTTACCCACTATAACCACAGGGGTTGAAGCTTTCTTT. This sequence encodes CASSLPTITTGVEAFF. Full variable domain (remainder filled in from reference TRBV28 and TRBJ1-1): DVKVTQSSRYLVKRTGEKVFLECVQDMDHENMFWYRQDPGLGLRLIYFSYDVKMKEKGDIPEGYSVSREKKERFSLILESASTNQTSMYLCASSLPTITTGVEAFFGQGTRLTVV.

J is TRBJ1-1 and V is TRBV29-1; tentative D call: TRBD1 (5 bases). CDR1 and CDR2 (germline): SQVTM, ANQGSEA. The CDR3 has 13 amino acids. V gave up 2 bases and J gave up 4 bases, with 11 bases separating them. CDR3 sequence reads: CSVERGHGTEAFF. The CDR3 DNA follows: TGCAGCGTTGAAAGGGGCCACGGCACTGAAGCTTTCTTT.

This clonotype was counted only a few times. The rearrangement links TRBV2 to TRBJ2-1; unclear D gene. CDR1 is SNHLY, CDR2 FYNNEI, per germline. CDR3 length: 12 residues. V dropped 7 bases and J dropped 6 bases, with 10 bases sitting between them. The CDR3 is CASMPSFNEQFF. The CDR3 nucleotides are TGTGCCAGCATGCCCAGCTTCAATGAGCAGTTCTTC.

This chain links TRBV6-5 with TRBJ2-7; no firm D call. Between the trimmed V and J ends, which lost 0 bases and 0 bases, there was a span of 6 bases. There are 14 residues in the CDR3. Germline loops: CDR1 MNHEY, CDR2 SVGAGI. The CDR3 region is CASSYSQSSYEQYF. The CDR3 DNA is TGTGCCAGCAGTTACTCCCAGAGCTCCTACGAGCAGTACTTC.

CDR3 residues: CASSLGGPQHF. CDR3 coding DNA: TGCGCCAGCAGCCTTGGGGGGCCCCAGCATTTT. The rearrangement links TRBV5-1 to TRBJ1-5, with D tentatively TRBD1 (5 bases). Germline lookup yields CDR1 SGHRS and CDR2 YFSETQ. V lost 4 bases and J lost 9, with 8 bases in between. The CDR3 contains 11 residues.

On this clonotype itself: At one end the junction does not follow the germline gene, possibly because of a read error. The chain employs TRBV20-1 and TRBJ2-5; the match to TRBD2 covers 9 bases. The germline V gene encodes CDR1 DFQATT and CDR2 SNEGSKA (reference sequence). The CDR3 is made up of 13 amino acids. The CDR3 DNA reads TGCAGTGCGCCGACTAGCGGACAAGAGATCCAGTACTTC. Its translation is CSAPTSGQEIQYF.

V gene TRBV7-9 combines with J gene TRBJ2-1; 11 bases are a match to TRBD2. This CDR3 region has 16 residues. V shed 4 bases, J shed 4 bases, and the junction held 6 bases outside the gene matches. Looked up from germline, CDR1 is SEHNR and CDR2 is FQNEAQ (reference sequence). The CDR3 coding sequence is TGTGCCAGCAGCTCTAGGGGACTAGCGGAGTACAATGAGCAGTTCTTC. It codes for CASSSRGLAEYNEQFF.

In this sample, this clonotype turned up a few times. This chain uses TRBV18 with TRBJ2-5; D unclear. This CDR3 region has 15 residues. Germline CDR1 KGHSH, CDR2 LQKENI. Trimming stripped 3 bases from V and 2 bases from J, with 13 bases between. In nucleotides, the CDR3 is TGTGCCAGCTCACCCACCGTTGGCCCACAAGAGACCCAGTACTTC. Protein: CASSPTVGPQETQYF.